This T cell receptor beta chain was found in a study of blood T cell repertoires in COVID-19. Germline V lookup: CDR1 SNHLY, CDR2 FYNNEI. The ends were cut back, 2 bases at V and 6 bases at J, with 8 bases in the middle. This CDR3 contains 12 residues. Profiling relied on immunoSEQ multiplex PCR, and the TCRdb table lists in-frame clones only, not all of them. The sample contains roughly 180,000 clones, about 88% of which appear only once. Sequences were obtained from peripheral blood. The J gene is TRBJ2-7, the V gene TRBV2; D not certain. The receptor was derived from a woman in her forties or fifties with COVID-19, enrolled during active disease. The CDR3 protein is CASSEMRVEQYF. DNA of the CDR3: TGTGCCAGCAGTGAAATGCGCGTCGAGCAGTACTTC. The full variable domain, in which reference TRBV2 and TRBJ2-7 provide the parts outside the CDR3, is EPEVTQTPSHQVTQMGQEVILRCVPISNHLYFYWYRQILGQKVEFLVSFYNNEISEKSEIFDDQFSVERPDGSNFTLKIRSTKLEDSAMYFCASSEMRVEQYFGPGTRLTVT.